This T cell receptor (beta chain) appears in the sequencing data of a study of cytomegalovirus exposure and HLA in healthy donors. PCR was performed using 60 Vbeta and 13 Jbeta primers. Sequencing was performed with immunoSEQ multiplex PCR; in TCRdb, only in-frame clones are kept and a portion is missing. The table has some 120,000 clones, approximately 80% seen once. The germline V gene has CDR1 WSHSY and CDR2 SAAADI. The CDR3 covers 14 residues. J gave up 3 bases and V 3 bases, and 3 bases lay outside the gene matches. The sequenced material came from PBMCs. The V gene is TRBV10-2, the J gene TRBJ1-1, with 8 bases fitting TRBD1. The clonotype comes from a human donor in good health. The CDR3 DNA is TGCGCCAGCAGTGAAACAGGGGGGGACACTGAAGCTTTCTTT. Its protein is CASSETGGDTEAFF.